What follows are 16 T cell receptor beta chains derived from one specimen sequenced in a study of blood T cell repertoires in COVID-19. The table came from immunoSEQ multiplex PCR; TCRdb's copy has only in-frame clones and leaves some out. The data contain hundreds of thousands of clones, 90% of them singletons. Sequencing was performed on PBMCs or T cells enriched from blood (not recorded which). All receptors come from a woman between 18 and 29 years old with acute COVID-19.

A note on this clone: Other DNA sequences in the sample encode the same CDR3. The rearrangement uses TRBV5-1 and TRBJ2-1; 11 bases map to TRBD2. CDR1 SGHRS and CDR2 YFSETQ come from the germline V gene. Trimming took 1 base from V and 3 from J; bases not matched to a gene: 6. This CDR3 spans 17 amino acids. The CDR3 DNA reads as TGCGCCAGCAGCTTGTTGGTGGGGACTAGCGGCTACAATGAGCAGTTCTTC. Protein product: CASSLLVGTSGYNEQFF.

The chain has TRBV5-1 and TRBJ2-7; 9 bases map to TRBD1. Germline CDR1 and CDR2: SGHRS and YFSETQ. The CDR3 has 15 residues. V dropped 0 bases and J dropped 5; count of bases not matched to a gene: 6. The CDR3, as DNA: TGCGCCAGCAGCTTGGCTGGGACAGGGCGAAACGAGCAGTACTTC. Its protein is CASSLAGTGRNEQYF.

This sequence joins TRBV9 and TRBJ2-3; D remains unclear. Trimming took 3 bases from V and 4 from J, leaving 15 bases between them. Germline lookup yields CDR1 SGDLS and CDR2 YYNGEE. The CDR3 extends over 15 amino acids. In DNA, the CDR3 is TGTGCCAGCAGCGCCCACCTCCCAGTCCCAGATACGCAGTATTTT. Its protein is CASSAHLPVPDTQYF.

The chain couples TRBV28 to TRBJ1-1, with D perhaps matching TRBD1 (5 bases). Germline lookup yields CDR1 MDHEN and CDR2 SYDVKM. Trimming removed 0 bases from V and 1 base from J, with 15 bases in between. The CDR3 consists of 17 residues. As DNA, the CDR3 is TGTGCCAGCAGTTTATGGTCTGGGGGGGGATGGAACACTGAAGCTTTCTTT. Amino acid sequence: CASSLWSGGGWNTEAFF.

For this clone: Within the sample, other DNA sequences also encode this same CDR3. The J gene is TRBJ2-7, the V gene TRBV28; 9 bases match TRBD2. The germline V gene encodes CDR1 MDHEN and CDR2 SYDVKM. After removal of 2 bases from V and 2 bases from J, the junction contained 1 base not matched to a gene. The CDR3 runs 14 residues. The CDR3 spells CASSLGGRAYEQYF. CDR3 coding DNA: TGTGCCAGCAGTTTAGGCGGGAGGGCCTACGAGCAGTACTTC.

V and J are TRBV5-4 and TRBJ1-3, with unresolved D. V lost 4 bases to trimming and J lost 3 bases, with 8 bases between them. CDR1 SGHNT and CDR2 YYREEE come from the germline V gene (reference sequence). The CDR3 has 13 amino acids. CDR3 sequence: CASSHTGGNTIYF. The CDR3 region has the DNA TGTGCCAGCAGCCACACGGGTGGAAACACCATATATTTT.

The rearrangement joins TRBV20-1 to TRBJ2-1; TRBD2 matches at 7 bases. The V gene end was trimmed by 3 bases and the J gene end by 7 bases; junction bases not matched to a gene: 12. The CDR3 consists of 15 residues. Per the germline V gene, CDR1 is DFQATT and CDR2 is SNEGSKA (reference sequence). The CDR3 sequence: CSASQGGRDGNEQFF. CDR3 coding DNA: TGCAGTGCTAGTCAGGGTGGGAGGGATGGAAATGAGCAGTTCTTC.

The chain uses TRBV7-2 and TRBJ1-1; D might be TRBD1 (5 bases). The germline V and J ends were trimmed by 5 bases and 4 bases, with 11 bases remaining between them. CDR3 length: 13 residues. Germline V gene sequence: CDR1 SGHTA, CDR2 FQGNSA. CDR3 sequence: CASSNGGGTEAFF. The CDR3 coding sequence is TGTGCCAGCAGCAATGGGGGAGGCACTGAAGCTTTCTTT.

This clone was seen a few times. V and J are TRBV7-9 and TRBJ1-2, with 9 nucleotides matching TRBD1. Germline CDR1 SEHNR, CDR2 FQNEAQ (reference sequence). The V gene end was trimmed by 5 bases and the J gene end by 6 bases; junction bases not matched to a gene: 7. There are 14 residues in the CDR3. The CDR3 DNA is TGTGCCAGCAGCATGCCGGGACAGGGAAATGGCTACACCTTC. Protein sequence: CASSMPGQGNGYTF.

This chain uses TRBV19 with TRBJ2-3; TRBD1 is a possible D gene (6 bases). Germline V gene lookup returns CDR1 LNHDA and CDR2 SQIVND (reference sequence). The CDR3 contains 14 residues. Trimming stripped 3 bases from V and 3 bases from J, with 10 bases between. The CDR3 bases are TGTGCCAGTAGTATTGGGACACCGACAGATACGCAGTATTTT. Translating gives CASSIGTPTDTQYF.

The genes are TRBV28 and TRBJ2-3; a weak D match, TRBD2 (6 bases). The length of the CDR3 is 15 residues. Germline-derived CDR1 and CDR2 are MDHEN and SYDVKM. Trimming cost V 3 bases and J 2 bases, with 12 bases left between them. The CDR3 bases are TGTGCCAGCAGTTTCTCTAGCGAGATCACAGATACGCAGTATTTT. Translating gives CASSFSSEITDTQYF.

V usage is TRBV6-5 and J usage is TRBJ1-1; 7 bases fit TRBD1. The CDR3 has 16 residues. The germline V gene has CDR1 MNHEY and CDR2 SVGAGI. V gave up 2 bases and J gave up 4 bases; unmatched junction bases: 10. The CDR3 is CASSYEGANVGTEAFF. The CDR3 DNA is TGTGCCAGCAGTTACGAGGGGGCCAATGTGGGCACTGAAGCTTTCTTT.

V and J are TRBV18 and TRBJ2-3; 8 nucleotides line up with TRBD2. The trim removed 6 bases at V and 4 bases at J, leaving 3 bases unmatched. Germline-derived CDR1 and CDR2 are KGHSH and LQKENI. The CDR3 runs to 13 residues. As DNA, the CDR3 is TGTGCCAGCTCCCTAGCGGGCCCAGATACGCAGTATTTT. Translation gives CASSLAGPDTQYF.

The chain uses TRBV2 and TRBJ2-1; 8 positions agree with TRBD2. Germline V gene lookup returns CDR1 SNHLY and CDR2 FYNNEI. Trimming cost V 5 bases and J 0 bases; bases outside gene matches: 0. The length of the CDR3 is 14 residues. The CDR3 loop reads CASSSGSSYNEQFF. Here the CDR3 DNA reads TGTGCCAGCAGTAGCGGGAGCTCCTACAATGAGCAGTTCTTC.

The chain employs TRBV5-4 and TRBJ2-3, with 9 positions matching TRBD1. This CDR3 comprises 13 residues. CDR1 and CDR2 (germline): SGHNT, YYREEE (reference sequence). The junction had 2 bases not matched to a gene; V was cut back by 4 bases and J by 5 bases. This chain's CDR3 is CASSVTGGDTQYF. CDR3 DNA sequence: TGTGCCAGCAGCGTGACAGGGGGAGATACGCAGTATTTT.

The V call is TRBV27, the J call TRBJ2-1; TRBD1 matches 9 bases. The trim removed 5 bases at V and 1 base at J, leaving 6 bases unmatched. Germline V gene data show CDR1 as MNHEY and CDR2 as SMNVEV (reference sequence). This CDR3 comprises 16 residues. CDR3 DNA sequence: TGTGCCAGCAGTACCCCCGGGACAGGGTCCTACAATGAGCAGTTCTTC. This sequence encodes CASSTPGTGSYNEQFF.